The rows below give T cell receptor beta chains drawn from one sample of a study of T cells in localized non-small cell lung cancer. Profiling relied on immunoSEQ multiplex PCR, and the TCRdb table lists in-frame clones only, not all of them. The profile shows tens of thousands of clones, 75% to 90% of them singletons. The source was peripheral blood, collected before any cancer treatment. These receptors came from a woman aged 35 to 70 with stage I lung adenocarcinoma. Both conserved end residues are part of each CDR3. D genes are given only for firm matches. Size is omitted from some rows. Given values are once, few, many or a class for expanded clones.

v_gene	j_gene	abundance	d_gene	CDR3aa	CDR3nt
TRBV7-9	TRBJ1-4	NA	NA	CASSPGQEKLFF	TGTGCCAGCAGCCCCGGCCAAGAAAAACTGTTTTTT
TRBV28	TRBJ1-1	NA	NA	CASSLVARETEAFF	TGTGCCAGCAGTTTAGTCGCCAGGGAGACTGAAGCTTTCTTT
TRBV5-6	TRBJ1-1	NA	TRBD1	CASSLSGTGNTEAFF	TGTGCCAGCAGCTTATCTGGGACAGGGAACACTGAAGCTTTCTTT
TRBV15	TRBJ2-5	NA	TRBD2	CATSSRLGREAGETQYF	TGTGCCACCAGCAGCCGCCTTGGGCGGGAGGCGGGGGAGACCCAGTACTTC
TRBV29-1	TRBJ1-2	few	TRBD1	CSVNRGGQNGYTF	TGCAGCGTTAACAGAGGGGGCCAGAATGGCTACACCTTC
TRBV16	TRBJ1-1	NA	NA	CASSQSSAMNTEAFF	TGTGCCAGCAGCCAATCGTCAGCGATGAACACTGAAGCTTTCTTT
TRBV5-1	TRBJ1-5	NA	NA	CASSLGDAPNQPQHF	TGCGCCAGCAGCTTGGGGGACGCGCCGAATCAGCCCCAGCATTTT
TRBV12-5	TRBJ1-1	NA	NA	CASGLGLGTTEAFF	TGTGCTAGTGGTTTGGGGCTGGGGACCACTGAAGCTTTCTTT
TRBV7-6	TRBJ2-1	NA	NA	CASSRGRGTGISGEQFF	TGTGCCAGCAGCCGCGGGAGGGGGACAGGCATCTCCGGTGAGCAGTTCTTC
TRBV28	TRBJ2-7	NA	NA	CASSSSIYEQYF	TGTGCCAGCAGTTCCTCAATTTACGAGCAGTACTTC
TRBV6-5	TRBJ2-7	NA	NA	CASSSWTSSYEQYF	TGTGCCAGCAGTTCATGGACAAGCTCCTACGAGCAGTACTTC
TRBV28	TRBJ2-1	NA	NA	CASRITRDRYYNEQFF	TGTGCCAGCAGAATAACCCGCGACAGATACTACAATGAGCAGTTCTTC
TRBV6-5	TRBJ2-5	once	TRBD1	CASSYLSLDRAETQYF	TGTGCCAGCAGTTACCTCTCCTTGGACAGGGCAGAGACCCAGTACTTC
TRBV5-1	TRBJ2-6	NA	TRBD2	CASSSAGDPGANVLTF	TGCGCCAGCAGCTCAGCGGGGGACCCTGGGGCCAACGTCCTGACTTTC
TRBV29-1	TRBJ2-6	NA	TRBD1	CSVPRDRESGANVLTF	TGCAGCGTACCCCGGGACAGGGAGTCTGGGGCCAACGTCCTGACTTTC
TRBV7-3	TRBJ2-1	NA	TRBD2	CASSPNSGGSLQFF	TGTGCCAGCAGCCCAAATAGCGGGGGCTCTCTCCAGTTCTTC
TRBV19	TRBJ1-1	NA	NA	CASSIRGNTEAFF	TGTGCCAGTAGTATTAGGGGGAACACTGAAGCTTTCTTT
TRBV9	TRBJ1-4	once	TRBD1	CASSVGDRGRSEKLFF	TGTGCCAGCAGCGTAGGGGACAGGGGGCGAAGTGAAAAACTGTTTTTT
TRBV11-1	TRBJ2-5	NA	NA	CASSASGGSPATQYF	TGTGCCAGCAGCGCCTCAGGTGGCAGCCCTGCGACCCAGTACTTC
TRBV7-2	TRBJ1-5	NA	NA	CASSLHLDSPWVPQHF	TGTGCCAGCAGCTTACATTTAGACAGCCCTTGGGTCCCCCAGCATTTT
TRBV10-3	TRBJ2-3	once	NA	CAISALLKYSTDTQYF	TGTGCCATCAGTGCATTACTAAAATATAGCACAGATACGCAGTATTTT
TRBV5-6	TRBJ1-5	NA	NA	CASSSSGKGLPPQHF	TGTGCCAGCAGCTCCTCGGGGAAAGGGCTTCCCCCCCAGCATTTT
TRBV19	TRBJ1-5	NA	NA	CASSRTESNQPQHF	TGTGCCAGTAGTCGGACAGAGAGCAATCAGCCCCAGCATTTT
TRBV19	TRBJ2-7	few	NA	CASSSRSYEQYF	TGTGCCAGTAGTTCCCGCTCCTACGAGCAGTACTTC
TRBV25-1	TRBJ1-2	NA	NA	CASSEISGDYGYTF	TGTGCCAGCAGTGAAATCTCAGGCGACTATGGCTACACCTTC
TRBV7-3	TRBJ2-7	NA	TRBD1	CASSFQGAVADEQYF	TGTGCCAGCAGCTTCCAGGGGGCGGTCGCCGACGAGCAGTACTTC
TRBV7-3	TRBJ2-3	NA	NA	CASSSQGGASTDTQYF	TGTGCCAGCAGCTCCCAAGGGGGGGCTAGCACAGATACGCAGTATTTT
TRBV5-1	TRBJ2-3	NA	NA	CASSLSGRNTDTQYF	TGCGCCAGCAGCCTTTCCGGAAGAAACACAGATACGCAGTATTTT
TRBV5-6	TRBJ1-2	NA	TRBD1	CASSLAGDSYGYTF	TGTGCCAGCAGCTTGGCGGGGGACAGCTATGGCTACACCTTC
TRBV29-1	TRBJ2-3	NA	NA	CSVDGRGQGTDTQYF	TGCAGCGTTGATGGGAGGGGACAGGGCACAGATACGCAGTATTTT
TRBV28	TRBJ2-3	NA	TRBD2	CASSSGTSETDTQYF	TGTGCCAGCAGCTCCGGGACTAGCGAGACAGATACGCAGTATTTT
TRBV7-2	TRBJ2-5	NA	TRBD1	CASSLRTGRQETQYF	TGTGCCAGCAGCCTGAGGACAGGCAGACAAGAGACCCAGTACTTC
TRBV2	TRBJ1-4	NA	NA	CASSEGPSRVNEKLFF	TGTGCCAGCAGTGAAGGCCCTTCCAGGGTTAATGAAAAACTGTTTTTT
TRBV7-9	TRBJ2-3	once	TRBD1	CASSLDSGQTDTQYF	TGTGCCAGCAGCTTAGACTCGGGACAGACAGATACGCAGTATTTT
TRBV27	TRBJ1-6	once	NA	CASSLGIAVKPLHF	TGTGCCAGCAGTTTAGGGATAGCGGTGAAGCCCCTCCACTTT
TRBV2	TRBJ2-3	NA	NA	CASSGGLAIDTQYF	TGTGCCAGCAGCGGGGGTCTAGCAATAGATACGCAGTATTTT
TRBV19	TRBJ2-2	NA	TRBD1	CASSPRGQGAFGELFF	TGTGCCAGTAGCCCTCGGGGGCAGGGGGCCTTCGGGGAGCTGTTTTTT
TRBV6-1	TRBJ1-2	NA	NA	CASKSEDYGYTF	TGTGCCAGCAAGTCCGAGGACTATGGCTACACCTTC
TRBV5-1	TRBJ1-2	NA	TRBD1	CASSWGQGADGYTF	TGCGCCAGCAGCTGGGGACAGGGGGCAGATGGCTACACCTTC
TRBV6-6	TRBJ2-7	NA	NA	CASIQGSFSYEQYF	TGTGCCAGCATCCAGGGGAGTTTCTCCTACGAGCAGTACTTC
TRBV7-9	TRBJ1-2	NA	NA	CASKAVRDNYGYTF	TGTGCCAGCAAAGCGGTCAGGGATAACTATGGCTACACCTTC
TRBV11-2	TRBJ2-5	NA	NA	CASSLDLGYQETQYF	TGTGCCAGCAGCTTAGATCTTGGCTATCAAGAGACCCAGTACTTC
TRBV9	TRBJ1-5	NA	TRBD1	CASSGGTGGNQPQHF	TGTGCCAGCAGCGGAGGGACAGGGGGAAATCAACCCCAGCATTTT
TRBV25-1	TRBJ1-4	NA	NA	CASRDALVQKLFF	TGTGCCAGCAGAGACGCGCTCGTCCAAAAACTGTTTTTT
TRBV18	TRBJ2-1	NA	NA	CASSPQLGSSYNEQFF	TGTGCCAGCTCACCCCAGTTGGGGTCCTCCTACAATGAGCAGTTCTTC
TRBV6-1	TRBJ1-3	NA	NA	CASSPGGALGSTIYF	TGTGCCAGCAGCCCAGGAGGGGCGCTTGGAAGCACCATATATTTT
TRBV5-6	TRBJ2-1	few	TRBD2	CASSPPTSGYNEQFF	TGTGCCAGCAGCCCGCCGACTAGCGGGTACAATGAGCAGTTCTTC
TRBV28	TRBJ1-4	NA	NA	CASSSPRQLAEKLFF	TGTGCCAGCAGTTCTCCTCGACAGCTTGCTGAAAAACTGTTTTTT
TRBV7-9	TRBJ1-5	NA	NA	CASSLGTQPQHF	TGTGCCAGCAGCTTAGGAACTCAGCCCCAGCATTTT
TRBV18	TRBJ2-1	NA	NA	CASSRNEQFF	TGTGCCAGCTCAAGGAATGAGCAGTTCTTC
TRBV19	TRBJ2-5	NA	TRBD2	CASRGVAGGDGLGTQYF	TGTGCCAGCCGCGGGGTAGCGGGGGGAGACGGTTTGGGGACCCAGTACTTC
TRBV2	TRBJ2-5	NA	NA	CASTPGRLDQYF	TGTGCCAGCACCCCGGGAAGACTTGACCAGTACTTC
TRBV2	TRBJ1-2	NA	NA	CASSERRQGDGYTF	TGTGCCAGCAGTGAAAGGAGACAAGGTGACGGCTACACCTTC
TRBV7-2	TRBJ1-5	NA	NA	CASNSRGGNQPQHF	TGTGCCAGCAACTCACGAGGGGGCAATCAGCCCCAGCATTTT
TRBV18	TRBJ2-4	NA	NA	CASSPADSVGIQYF	TGTGCCAGCTCACCAGCAGACTCAGTCGGCATTCAGTACTTC
TRBV7-9	TRBJ1-1	NA	NA	CASSLTRTKNTEAFF	TGTGCCAGCAGCCTCACTAGGACAAAGAACACTGAAGCTTTCTTT
TRBV5-6	TRBJ2-2	NA	TRBD1	CASSQKPGQGRTGELFF	TGTGCCAGCAGCCAAAAACCGGGACAGGGCCGAACCGGGGAGCTGTTTTTT
TRBV28	TRBJ2-3	NA	NA	CATHKKVTQYF	TGTGCCACCCACAAAAAGGTTACGCAGTATTTT
TRBV10-3	TRBJ1-4	NA	NA	CAISESAGKAEKLFF	TGTGCCATCAGTGAGTCGGCAGGGAAGGCTGAAAAACTGTTTTTT